The present T cell receptor beta chain was sequenced within a study of cytomegalovirus exposure and HLA in healthy donors. Primers for the PCR totalled 60 Vbeta and 13 Jbeta. Repertoires were generated with immunoSEQ multiplex PCR, while TCRdb's copy carries only in-frame clones and drops some. The data hold 100,000 to 150,000 clones, with over 9.5% observed a single time. In this sample, this clone turned up a few times. Sample: PBMCs. The receptor's source is a woman between 18 and 29 years old in good health and CMV-seropositive.

The CDR3 DNA is TGTGCCAGCAGCGTGAGCTCTGGGGCCAACGTCCTGACTTTC. Residues: CASSVSSGANVLTF. The chain carries TRBV7-6 and TRBJ2-6, with D unclear. This CDR3 is 14 amino acids long. The germline V gene has CDR1 SGHVS and CDR2 FNYEAQ. V shed 5 bases and J shed 0 bases, with 5 bases lying between them.